This TCR beta chain comes out of a study of cytomegalovirus exposure and HLA in healthy donors. In the PCR, 60 Vbeta and 13 Jbeta primers were used. Here immunoSEQ multiplex PCR was the method, and the copy in TCRdb shows in-frame clones only, minus some. The table lists about 160,000 clones, 75% to 90% of them singletons, with nearly 2% in the top ten. Concerning this clone itself: What it binds is not known.

Study-level findings and limits: Roughly uniform depth of sequencing across donors was assumed in presence/absence analyses.

The specimen sequenced was PBMCs. The source is a woman younger than 30 in good health and CMV-seronegative.

This CDR3 reads CASSGQGGQPQHF. CDR3 DNA sequence: TGTGCCAGCAGTGGACAGGGTGGGCAGCCCCAGCATTTT. This chain links TRBV6-6 with TRBJ1-5; 8 positions match TRBD1. The V gene's germline CDR1 is MNHNY and CDR2 SVGAGI (reference sequence). The J segment lost 7 bases and the V segment lost 5 bases, leaving 4 bases of the junction unmatched. The CDR3 totals 13 residues.